The sequence of this T cell receptor beta chain was determined in a study of blood T cell repertoires in COVID-19. Study overall: Collection of acute and convalescent COVID-19 samples took place in the United States, Italy and Spain.

Germline V gene sequence: CDR1 SGHKS, CDR2 YYEKEE (reference sequence). V was cut by 4 bases and J by 15 bases, with 17 bases left in between. This CDR3 contains 12 residues. Generated by immunoSEQ multiplex PCR, the TCRdb table keeps only in-frame clones and is missing some. The sample shows around 55,000 clones, 90% of them seen only once. This chain links TRBV5-5 with TRBJ2-1, with a possible D match to TRBD1 (8 bases). This receptor was obtained from a middle-aged man with acute or convalescent COVID-19. What was sequenced was peripheral blood. In DNA, the CDR3 is TGTGCCAGCAGCGGAGACAGGGGAGGGGCGTTCTTC. This codes for CASSGDRGGAFF.